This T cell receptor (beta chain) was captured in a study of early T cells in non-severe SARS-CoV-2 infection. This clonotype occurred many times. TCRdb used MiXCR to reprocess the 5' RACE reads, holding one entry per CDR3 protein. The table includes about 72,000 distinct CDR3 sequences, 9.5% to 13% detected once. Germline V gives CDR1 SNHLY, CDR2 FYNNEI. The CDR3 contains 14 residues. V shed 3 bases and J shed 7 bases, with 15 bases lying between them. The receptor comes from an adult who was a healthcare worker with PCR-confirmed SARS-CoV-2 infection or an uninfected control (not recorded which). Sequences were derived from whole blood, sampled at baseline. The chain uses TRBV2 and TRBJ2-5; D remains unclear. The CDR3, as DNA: TGTGCCAGCAGTGATGGCCGGCATGGGTTGACCCAGTACTTC. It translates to CASSDGRHGLTQYF.